These 10 T cell receptor beta chains came from one sample sequenced in a study of T-cell reconstitution after alpha-beta-depleted transplantation in children. Preparation of the TCRbeta library was carried out with unique molecular identifiers. Each CDR3 protein gets one entry after TCRdb re-called the PCR reads with MiXCR. This table has approximately 650,000 distinct CDR3 sequences, 13% appearing once. The sequences come from PBMCs, collected before TCRalphabeta/CD19-depleted stem cell transplant. The receptors originated from a girl aged 2-15 years with congenital amegakaryocytic thrombocytopenia, due to receive a stem cell transplant.

This clonotype was picked up many times. This chain joins TRBV20-1 and TRBJ2-4, with 12 bases aligning to TRBD2. Germline values: CDR1 DFQATT, CDR2 SNEGSKA (reference sequence). The CDR3 spans 16 residues. J gave up 0 bases and V 5 bases, and 5 bases lay outside the gene matches. The DNA of the CDR3 is TGCAGTGCTGGACTAGCGGGGATTATAGCCAAAAACATTCAGTACTTC. Its translation is CSAGLAGIIAKNIQYF.

The V call is TRBV7-2, the J call TRBJ2-7; no firm D call. The CDR3 has 15 amino acids. CDR1 SGHTA and CDR2 FQGNSA come from the germline V gene. V lost 5 bases, J lost 2 bases, and 16 bases lay in between. This chain's CDR3 is CASSLGRPPAYEQYF. CDR3 nucleotides: TGTGCCAGCAGCCTAGGACGTCCTCCAGCCTACGAGCAGTACTTC.

This clonotype has only a few counts. This rearrangement joins TRBV3-1 to TRBJ1-2; D not certain. CDR3 length: 13 residues. In germline, CDR1 is LGHDT, CDR2 YNNKEL (reference sequence). Trimming removed 1 base from V and 4 bases from J, with 7 bases in between. In DNA form, the CDR3 reads TGTGCCAGCAGCCAAGGCCGGGTCTATGGCTACACCTTC. It codes for CASSQGRVYGYTF.

This clonotype was detected many times. The chain recombines TRBV6-6 with TRBJ1-1; TRBD1 is a possible D gene (6 bases). CDR3 length equals 13 residues. Germline CDR1 MNHNY, CDR2 SVGAGI (reference sequence). V lost 2 bases and J 8 bases, leaving 12 bases between the germline ends. CDR3 in amino acids: CASSYVRGSEAFF. The CDR3 DNA reads as TGTGCCAGCAGTTACGTCAGGGGTTCAGAAGCTTTCTTT.

This clonotype was seen only a few times. The V gene is TRBV5-1, the J gene TRBJ2-1; unclear D gene. This CDR3 contains 19 residues. V was clipped by 1 base and J by 0 bases, with 20 bases between them. Germline assignment: CDR1 SGHRS and CDR2 YFSETQ. In nucleotides, the CDR3 is TGCGCCAGCAGCTTGAGGTTGGCTGGCGGAAACTTCTCCTACAATGAGCAGTTCTTC. Amino acids: CASSLRLAGGNFSYNEQFF. The full variable domain, completed using reference TRBV5-1 and TRBJ2-1, is KAGVTQTPRYLIKTRGQQVTLSCSPISGHRSVSWYQQTPGQGLQFLFEYFSETQRNKGNFPGRFSGRQFSNSRSEMNVSTLELGDSALYLCASSLRLAGGNFSYNEQFFGPGTRLTVL.

This clonotype was detected many times. The chain links TRBV12-3 or TRBV12-4 to TRBJ2-1; TRBD1 agrees at 9 bases. J lost 7 bases, V lost 11 bases, and 9 bases had no gene match. This CDR3 has 13 amino acids. CDR3 in DNA: TGTGCCTCCGGGACAGGGCCTCCAAATGAGCAGTTCTTC. Protein: CASGTGPPNEQFF.

Details on this clonotype: A much larger clone lies one base from this, so it may be a read error. CDR3 sequence: CANSQNPAEGNTEAFF. CDR3 nucleotides: TGCGCCAACAGCCAAAACCCAGCAGAGGGGAACACTGAAGCTTTCTTT. The rearrangement joins TRBV5-1 to TRBJ1-1, with unresolved D. The CDR3 has 16 amino acids. The V gene's germline CDR1 is SGHRS and CDR2 YFSETQ.

There are many counts of this clonotype. The CDR3 nucleotides are TGCGCCAGCAGCCCATGGGACAGGGGTTTCTCCGAGCAGTACTTC. Its translation is CASSPWDRGFSEQYF. The chain links TRBV4-1 to TRBJ2-7, with 10 bases aligning to TRBD1. J gave up 6 bases and V 4 bases, and 9 bases lay outside the gene matches. This CDR3 has 15 amino acids. Germline values: CDR1 MGHRA, CDR2 YSYEKL.

This clonotype was counted many times. The chain recombines TRBV12-3 or TRBV12-4 with TRBJ2-7, with a tentative D call TRBD1 (6 bases). V dropped 3 bases and J dropped 2 bases, with 8 bases sitting between them. The CDR3 is 13 residues long. CDR3 sequence reads: CASSLGAPYEQYF. In DNA, the CDR3 is TGTGCCAGCAGTTTGGGGGCCCCCTACGAGCAGTACTTC.

On this clonotype: Since no conserved phenylalanine or tryptophan closes the CDR3, a read error is the likely cause. As DNA, the CDR3 is TGTGCCAGCAGTTTAGCGCTTAGCGTTCCGACCTACGAGCAGTACTTG. As protein: CASSLALSVPTYEQYL. The chain uses TRBV12-3 or TRBV12-4 and TRBJ2-7; D is perhaps TRBD2 (5 bases). V was clipped by 0 bases and J by 2 bases, with 14 bases between them. This CDR3 region has 16 residues.